This T cell receptor beta chain was captured by sequencing in a study of blood T cell repertoires in COVID-19. Study as a whole: Samples taken during acute and convalescent COVID-19 were collected in the United States, Italy and Spain. T cells, B-cell-depleted T cells, or PBMCs supplied cDNA or gDNA.

The CDR3 totals 16 residues. Germline V gene sequence: CDR1 SGHTA, CDR2 FQGNSA. Trimming at V came to 6 bases and at J to 7 bases, leaving 11 bases not matched to a gene. Using immunoSEQ multiplex PCR, the repertoire was profiled, and TCRdb retains in-frame clones only, with some absent. The sample carries some 120,000 clones, about 85% recorded once. This receptor was obtained from a man in his 60s with acute or convalescent COVID-19. The V call is TRBV7-2, the J call TRBJ2-2, with 10 bases matching TRBD2. The sequencing input was peripheral blood. The CDR3 is CASSPTGTSAGGELFF. The CDR3 DNA sequence: TGTGCCAGCAGTCCGACCGGGACTAGCGCCGGCGGGGAGCTGTTTTTT.